This T cell receptor (beta chain) was documented in a study of blood T cell repertoires in COVID-19. Study context: Acute-phase and convalescent COVID-19 samples originated in the United States, Italy and Spain. T cells, B-cell-depleted T cells, or PBMCs provided the cDNA or gDNA that served as material.

V lost 1 base, J lost 2 bases, and 8 bases lay in between. The CDR3 totals 14 residues. Germline V gives CDR1 SQVTM, CDR2 ANQGSEA. TCRdb keeps only in-frame clones here, not all; method: immunoSEQ multiplex PCR. The profile covers roughly 180,000 clones, with approximately 81% appearing a single time and 15% to 20% taken by the ten largest. V usage is TRBV29-1 and J usage is TRBJ2-2; D perhaps matches TRBD2 (6 bases). This clonotype originated in a man in his sixties who had recovered from COVID-19. Material for sequencing was PBMCs or T cells enriched from blood (not recorded which). CDR3 sequence (DNA): TGCAGCGTTGAAGGGGGGGTCAACACCGGGGAGCTGTTTTTT. Translation: CSVEGGVNTGELFF.